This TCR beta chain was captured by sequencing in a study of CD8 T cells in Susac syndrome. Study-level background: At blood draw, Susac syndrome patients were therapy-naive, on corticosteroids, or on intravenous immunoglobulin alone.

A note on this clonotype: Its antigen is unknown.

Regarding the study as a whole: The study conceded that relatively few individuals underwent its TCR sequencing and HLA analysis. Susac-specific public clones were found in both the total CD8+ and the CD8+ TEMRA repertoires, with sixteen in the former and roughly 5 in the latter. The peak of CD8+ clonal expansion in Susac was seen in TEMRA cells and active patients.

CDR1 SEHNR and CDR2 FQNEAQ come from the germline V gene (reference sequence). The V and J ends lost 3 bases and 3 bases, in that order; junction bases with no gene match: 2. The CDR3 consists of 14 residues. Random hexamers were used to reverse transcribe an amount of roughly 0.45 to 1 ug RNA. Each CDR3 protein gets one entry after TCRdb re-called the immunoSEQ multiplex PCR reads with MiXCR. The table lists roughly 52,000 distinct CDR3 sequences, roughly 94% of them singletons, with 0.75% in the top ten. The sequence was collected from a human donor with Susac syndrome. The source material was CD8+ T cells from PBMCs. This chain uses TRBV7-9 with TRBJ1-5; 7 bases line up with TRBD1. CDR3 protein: CASSFGQDNQPQHF. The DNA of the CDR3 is TGTGCCAGCAGCTTTGGACAGGACAATCAGCCCCAGCATTTT.